This passage covers 23 T cell receptor beta chains from one sample sequenced in a study of shared clonotypes between healthy human individuals. Clones were read by immunoSEQ multiplex PCR, and TCRdb kept only the in-frame ones, dropping some. The sample carries 2 million to 2.5 million clones, around 95% recorded once. The sample taken for sequencing was naive CD4+ T cells sorted from blood. Sample subset: CD45RA+ positively selected. The receptors were gathered from a man aged 18 to 30 in good health.

The chain combines TRBV5-1 with TRBJ2-1, with 9 bases fitting TRBD2. Trimming at V came to 2 bases and at J to 5 bases, leaving 5 bases not matched to a gene. From germline, CDR1 is SGHRS and CDR2 YFSETQ. The CDR3 runs to 15 residues. The CDR3 region has the DNA TGCGCCAGCAGCTTAGGTAGCGGGGGTGACAATGAGCAGTTCTTC. This sequence encodes CASSLGSGGDNEQFF.

This chain joins TRBV6-6 and TRBJ2-3; D gene unclear. CDR3 length equals 15 residues. Trimming shortened V by 0 bases and J by 5 bases, and 12 bases separated the two germline ends. Germline CDR1 reads MNHNY; CDR2 reads SVGAGI (reference sequence). The CDR3 DNA sequence: TGTGCCAGCAGTTACTCTATAGTGAGCGTAGATACGCAGTATTTT. It specifies CASSYSIVSVDTQYF.

This clone is a singleton in its sample. The rearrangement joins TRBV6-1 to TRBJ2-7; TRBD1 agrees at 8 bases. CDR1 is MNHNS, CDR2 SASEGT, per germline. The CDR3 loop spans 15 amino acids. V shed 8 bases and J 4 bases; nucleotides not matched to a gene: 13. This CDR3 reads CASSAGGQGWYEQYF. The CDR3 DNA reads TGTGCCAGCTCTGCCGGAGGACAGGGATGGTACGAGCAGTACTTC.

The chain employs TRBV5-4 and TRBJ2-1; 10 bases map to TRBD1. The CDR3 has 16 amino acids. Germline-derived CDR1 and CDR2 are SGHNT and YYREEE (reference sequence). J gave up 9 bases and V 1 base, and 10 bases lay outside the gene matches. This CDR3 is CASSLSGTGARGEQFF. CDR3 coding DNA: TGTGCCAGCAGCTTGTCCGGGACAGGGGCTAGGGGTGAGCAGTTCTTC.

Here the CDR3 DNA reads TGTGCCAGCAGCCTCGGGGGTGGCAGGCCGATTGGCACAGATACGCAGTATTTT. Translation: CASSLGGGRPIGTDTQYF. This rearrangement joins TRBV7-9 to TRBJ2-3; a weak D match, TRBD2 (6 bases). The V and J ends lost 5 bases and 1 base respectively, with 22 bases between them. The CDR3 is made up of 18 amino acids. Germline-derived CDR1 and CDR2 are SEHNR and FQNEAQ (reference sequence).

V is TRBV28 and J is TRBJ1-3; 9 nucleotides agree with TRBD1. The V and J ends lost 5 bases and 5 bases, in that order; junction bases with no gene match: 10. CDR3 length equals 16 residues. Germline-derived CDR1 and CDR2 are MDHEN and SYDVKM. The DNA for the CDR3 is TGTGCCAGCAGTCGTACCCCGACAGGGGGACGAAACACCATATATTTT. Its translation is CASSRTPTGGRNTIYF.

This chain links TRBV27 with TRBJ2-7; TRBD1 matches 9 bases. Unmatched junction bases numbered 5, after V lost 6 bases and J lost 5 bases. The CDR3 contains 13 residues. Germline-derived CDR1 and CDR2 are MNHEY and SMNVEV (reference sequence). The DNA for the CDR3 is TGTGCCAGCAGCGCAACAGGGGGCAACGAGCAGTACTTC. Encoded protein: CASSATGGNEQYF.

The CDR3 loop is CAISRTGEGYTF. Here the CDR3 DNA reads TGTGCCATCAGTAGGACAGGGGAGGGCTACACCTTC. The chain recombines TRBV10-3 with TRBJ1-2; TRBD1 agrees at 9 bases. After removal of 5 bases from V and 8 bases from J, the junction contained 3 bases not matched to a gene. There are 12 residues in the CDR3. Germline CDR1 and CDR2: ENHRY and SYGVKD.

This chain uses TRBV30 with TRBJ2-7; 10 positions match TRBD2. The CDR3 has 14 residues. The ends lost 2 bases at V and 4 bases at J; junction bases unmatched: 5. Germline-derived CDR1 and CDR2 are GTSNPN and SVGIG (reference sequence). CDR3 sequence: CAWSLSGGFYEQYF. In nucleotides, the CDR3 is TGTGCCTGGAGTCTTAGCGGGGGGTTTTACGAGCAGTACTTC.

The chain is built from TRBV30 and TRBJ1-5; D may be TRBD1 (6 bases). The CDR3 loop spans 16 amino acids. The ends were cut back, 2 bases at V and 6 bases at J, with 20 bases in the middle. Germline-derived CDR1 and CDR2 are GTSNPN and SVGIG (reference sequence). The CDR3: CAWSSQAGAGFQPQHF. The CDR3 DNA follows: TGTGCCTGGAGTTCCCAGGCGGGGGCAGGATTTCAGCCCCAGCATTTT.

The chain couples TRBV21-1 to TRBJ2-7; the tabulated D call, TRBD1, remains unverified against the DNA. TRBV21-1 is classified as a pseudogene. The CDR3 is made up of 15 amino acids. CDR3 region: CASSIDIQFFHEQYF. The DNA for the CDR3 is TGTGCCAGCAGCATCGACATACAGTTTTTCCACGAGCAGTACTTC.

The V and J genes are TRBV5-1 and TRBJ2-5; D may be TRBD1 (6 bases). The CDR3 is made up of 14 amino acids. Germline V CDR1 and CDR2: SGHRS, YFSETQ. V was cut by 3 bases and J by 4 bases, with 13 bases left in between. CDR3 in amino acids: CASSSGTGRETQYF. The CDR3 nucleotides are TGCGCCAGCAGCTCTGGAACAGGGAGAGAGACCCAGTACTTC.

V and J are TRBV29-1 and TRBJ2-4; no clear D gene. The CDR3 length is 13 residues. The V end was cut by 4 bases, the J end by 1 base, with 8 bases between. Germline lookup yields CDR1 SQVTM and CDR2 ANQGSEA. The CDR3: CSVAVEAKNIQYF. The CDR3 DNA is TGCAGCGTTGCGGTTGAGGCCAAAAACATTCAGTACTTC. The full variable domain, with the rest looked up from reference TRBV29-1 and TRBJ2-4, is SAVISQKPSRDICQRGTSLTIQCQVDSQVTMMFWYRQQPGQSLTLIATANQGSEATYESGFVIDKFPISRPNLTFSTLTVSNMSPEDSSIYLCSVAVEAKNIQYFGAGTRLSVL.

The rearrangement joins TRBV30 to TRBJ2-5; tentative D call: TRBD2 (5 bases). The CDR3 contains 11 residues. CDR1 is GTSNPN, CDR2 SVGIG, per germline (reference sequence). The V and J ends lost 1 base and 6 bases respectively, with 6 bases between them. The CDR3 sequence is CAWSGEKTQYF. The CDR3 DNA reads as TGTGCCTGGAGTGGGGAGAAGACCCAGTACTTC.

The rearrangement uses TRBV28 and TRBJ2-7, with TRBD1 matching 9 bases. V lost 6 bases to trimming and J lost 0 bases; unmatched junction nucleotides: 6. The CDR3 contains 15 residues. Germline CDR1 and CDR2: MDHEN and SYDVKM. This chain's CDR3 is CASRGRDRVSYEQYF. As DNA, the CDR3 is TGTGCCAGCAGGGGGAGGGACAGGGTCTCCTACGAGCAGTACTTC. The full variable domain, with the rest looked up from reference TRBV28 and TRBJ2-7, is DVKVTQSSRYLVKRTGEKVFLECVQDMDHENMFWYRQDPGLGLRLIYFSYDVKMKEKGDIPEGYSVSREKKERFSLILESASTNQTSMYLCASRGRDRVSYEQYFGPGTRLTVT.

The chain joins TRBV7-2 to TRBJ2-7, with D perhaps given as TRBD1 or TRBD2 (6 bases each). The CDR3 loop spans 15 amino acids. With 5 bases removed from V and 0 bases from J, the gap between germline ends came to 14 bases. Germline V CDR1 and CDR2: SGHTA, FQGNSA. CDR3 loop: CASSPGGLSSYEQYF. The CDR3 DNA reads as TGTGCCAGCAGCCCTGGGGGGCTAAGCTCCTACGAGCAGTACTTC.

CDR3 sequence (DNA): TGTGCCATCAGTGAGTCCTTGGCGGGGAACACTGAAGCTTTCTTT. Residues: CAISESLAGNTEAFF. The chain carries TRBV10-3 and TRBJ1-1; D is uncertain. Trimming took 0 bases from V and 1 from J, leaving 9 bases between them. Germline V gene sequence: CDR1 ENHRY, CDR2 SYGVKD. CDR3 length: 15 residues.

The CDR3 loop is CARQGQGSPLHF. The CDR3 DNA reads as TGTGCCAGACAGGGGCAGGGTTCACCCCTCCACTTT. This chain connects TRBV19 to TRBJ1-6; 7 nucleotides align to TRBD1. V trimming: 9 bases; J trimming: 9 bases; junction bases outside the gene matches: 5. The CDR3 length is 12 residues. Germline assignment: CDR1 LNHDA and CDR2 SQIVND (reference sequence).

The rearrangement joins TRBV28 to TRBJ2-2; no reliable D call. V lost 3 bases to trimming and J lost 7 bases, with 9 bases between them. The CDR3 covers 13 residues. CDR1 MDHEN and CDR2 SYDVKM come from the germline V gene. The CDR3 nucleotides read TGTGCCAGCAGTTTCCCATATGGCGGGGAGCTGTTTTTT. It translates to CASSFPYGGELFF.

The rearrangement uses TRBV5-1 and TRBJ2-5; possibly TRBD1 or TRBD2 for D (6 bases each). Germline V CDR1 and CDR2: SGHRS, YFSETQ. The CDR3 extends over 15 amino acids. V was clipped by 0 bases and J by 4 bases, with 13 bases between them. The CDR3 reads CASSLVNGGGETQYF. The CDR3 DNA reads as TGCGCCAGCAGCTTGGTTAACGGGGGCGGAGAGACCCAGTACTTC.

The chain uses TRBV6-4 and TRBJ2-7, with a possible D match to TRBD2 (5 bases). Germline V gene data show CDR1 as MRHNA and CDR2 as SNTAGT. With 7 bases removed from V and 2 bases from J, the gap between germline ends came to 18 bases. The CDR3 is made up of 15 amino acids. The CDR3 DNA sequence: TGTGCCAGCACCATGACACCGGAGGTAACCTACGAGCAGTACTTC. This gives the protein CASTMTPEVTYEQYF.

This chain uses TRBV2 with TRBJ1-1; D perhaps matches TRBD1 (5 bases). CDR1 and CDR2 from the germline V gene are SNHLY and FYNNEI. The CDR3 extends over 15 amino acids. Trimming took 4 bases from V and 4 from J, leaving 16 bases between them. In DNA form, the CDR3 reads TGTGCCAGCAGTGCCTCGGCAGGGCTACGCACTGAAGCTTTCTTT. Its protein product is CASSASAGLRTEAFF.

V gene TRBV11-2 combines with J gene TRBJ2-1; 9 nucleotides line up with TRBD2. The CDR3 length is 13 residues. Germline V lookup: CDR1 SGHAT, CDR2 FQNNGV. As DNA, the CDR3 is TGTGGCTGTAGCGGGAGCCCTTACAATGAGCAGTTCTTC. Translated: CGCSGSPYNEQFF. Supplemented by reference TRBV11-2 and TRBJ2-1, the full variable domain reads EAGVAQSPRYKIIEKRQSVAFWCNPISGHATLYWYQQILGQGPKLLIQFQNNGVVDDSQLPKDRFSAERLKGVDSTLKIQPAKLEDSAVYLCGCSGSPYNEQFFGPGTRLTVL.